This T cell receptor beta chain was obtained from a study of control samples from healthy donors and cancer patients. Profiling relied on immunoSEQ multiplex PCR, and the TCRdb table lists in-frame clones only, not all of them. The repertoire holds 70,000 to 100,000 clones, with roughly 91% as singletons. The CDR3 runs to 14 residues. The ends were cut back, 3 bases at V and 3 bases at J, with 9 bases in the middle. Germline V CDR1 and CDR2: KGHSH, LQKENI. The source is a man aged 45-65 years in good health. The sequencing input was blood. The chain joins TRBV18 to TRBJ1-3; D possibly corresponds to TRBD1 (5 bases). DNA of the CDR3: TGTGCCAGCTCACCGAGGGACGGTGGAAACACCATATATTTT. Translating it yields CASSPRDGGNTIYF.